The clone carrying this T cell receptor (beta chain) was found once. The sample originates from a study of blood T cell repertoires in COVID-19. Generated by immunoSEQ multiplex PCR, the TCRdb table keeps only in-frame clones and is missing some. The sample yields approximately 250,000 clones, over 75% seen once. The CDR3 spans 14 residues. Trimming removed 5 bases at V and 6 bases at J, with 14 bases between. Germline V gene lookup returns CDR1 MDHEN and CDR2 SYDVKM. Participants were aged roughly 18 to 90 years, lived in some 23 US areas, and enrolled virtually. Sequencing was performed on PBMCs or T cells enriched from blood (not recorded which). The source of this sequence is a woman aged 40-49 years who had been exposed to COVID-19. The rearrangement links TRBV28 to TRBJ1-5; D perhaps matches TRBD1 (5 bases). The CDR3, as DNA: TGTGCCAGCAGTATACCTAGGGGCGGTCAGCCCCAGCATTTT. As protein: CASSIPRGGQPQHF.